This entry features one T cell receptor (beta chain) sequence. Original handling: The authors estimated nucleated cell counts from reference gene primer amplification. Sequencing was performed with immunoSEQ multiplex PCR; in TCRdb, only in-frame clones are kept and a portion is missing. For V, J and clone size, that table is used; D and trimming come from the DNA. The data show 150,000 or so clones, roughly nine tenths seen once. This sample was included in a study of blood T cell repertoires in COVID-19. Turning to the study itself: The origin of the acute and convalescent COVID-19 samples was the United States, Italy and Spain. Sample material is recorded as cDNA or gDNA derived from T cells, B-cell-depleted T cells, or PBMCs.

Sequencing was done on a sample of peripheral blood. This clonotype was sampled from a man aged 45-65 years with acute or convalescent COVID-19.

The CDR3 loop is CASSTLAGVNNEQFF. The CDR3 nucleotides are TGTGCCAGTAGTACGCTCGCGGGGGTTAACAATGAGCAGTTCTTC. The V and J genes are TRBV19 and TRBJ2-1, with TRBD2 matching 7 bases. Trimming removed 4 bases from V and 5 bases from J; junction bases left unmatched: 8. The CDR3 covers 15 residues. CDR1 is LNHDA and CDR2 is SQIVND in the germline V gene (reference sequence).